This TCR beta chain is from a study of radiotherapy plus CTLA-4 blockade in lung cancer. Patients had chemo-refractory metastatic non-small-cell lung cancer and received focal radiation plus CTLA-4 blockade that used ipilimumab. The V end was cut by 0 bases, the J end by 3 bases, with 3 bases between. Per germline, CDR1 MNHEY and CDR2 SVGAGI. The CDR3 spans 14 residues. This table comes from immunoSEQ multiplex PCR, and its TCRdb copy is limited to in-frame clones, with some not included. Of about 110,000 clones in the sample, about 80% were seen once. The V and J genes are TRBV6-5 and TRBJ2-6; the D is unclear. Source: peripheral blood, taken from a patient treated with radiotherapy plus ipilimumab. This receptor was taken from a human donor with non-small cell lung cancer that progressed on radiotherapy plus ipilimumab. Some clones in this sample may be carry-over from other donors' samples. CDR3 residues: CASSYSVGANVLTF. CDR3 nucleotide sequence: TGTGCCAGCAGTTACTCGGTTGGGGCCAACGTCCTGACTTTC.